This passage covers 14 T cell receptor beta chains from one sample sequenced in a study of blood T cell repertoires in COVID-19 (dated by TCRdb to the early 2020s). The library was made by the immunoSEQ multiplex PCR assay. TCRdb obtained this table from immuneACCESS and retained in-frame rearrangements with V and J assigned. These tables miss some clones; where compared with another copy, unresolved V genes account for less than half of the shortfall, and the remainder is unexplained. The sample table lists approximately 300,000 clones, around 90% of them with a count of one. The leading ten clones occupy 5.2% of the sample. Sample: PBMCs or T cells enriched from blood (not recorded which). These TCRs come from a man in his 60s who had recovered from COVID-19.

The rearrangement joins TRBV7-9 to TRBJ2-7; possible D gene TRBD1, 5 bases. Germline values: CDR1 SEHNR, CDR2 FQNEAQ (reference sequence). Trimming took 4 bases from V and 2 from J, leaving 12 bases between them. The CDR3 is made up of 14 amino acids. The CDR3 DNA is TGTGCCAGCAGCTCCGTAGGGGATACCTACGAGCAGTACTTC. Encoded protein: CASSSVGDTYEQYF.

As concerns this clone: Other DNA sequences in the sample encode the same CDR3. This chain joins TRBV6-1 and TRBJ1-3, with a possible D match to TRBD1 (5 bases). The CDR3 is made up of 13 amino acids. Germline values: CDR1 MNHNS, CDR2 SASEGT. V was pared by 3 bases and J by 7 bases, with 10 bases between. The DNA of the CDR3 is TGTGCCAGCAGTGAGCAGGGTGGGAACACCATATATTTT. This codes for CASSEQGGNTIYF.

This chain uses TRBV5-6 with TRBJ2-2; D is unresolved. The V gene lost 4 bases and the J gene lost 5 bases, with 12 bases spanning the gap. The germline V gene encodes CDR1 SGHDT and CDR2 YYEEEE. This CDR3 spans 14 amino acids. CDR3: CASSRRGGTGELFF. The CDR3 DNA is TGTGCCAGCAGCCGCCGCGGTGGGACCGGGGAGCTGTTTTTT.

This clone was observed a handful of times. This chain joins TRBV12-3 or TRBV12-4 and TRBJ2-1, with 12 bases identical to TRBD2. There are 12 residues in the CDR3. The J segment lost 16 bases and the V segment lost 6 bases, leaving 7 bases of the junction unmatched. CDR3 residues: CASSLGLAGLFF. In nucleotides, the CDR3 is TGTGCCAGCAGCCTGGGACTAGCGGGCCTTTTCTTC.

This clone was seen once. The genes are TRBV28 and TRBJ1-2; maybe TRBD1 (6 bases). Germline V lookup: CDR1 MDHEN, CDR2 SYDVKM. The CDR3 covers 14 residues. Deletions cut 8 bases from V and 8 bases from J, with 21 bases between. The CDR3 nucleotides read TGTGCCAGCCAGATGGATCAGGGGCGCGGGGGCTACACCTTC. The encoded protein is CASQMDQGRGGYTF.

To note about this clone: Other DNA sequences in this sample translate to the same CDR3. The rearrangement joins TRBV4-3 to TRBJ1-3; D is ambiguous. V dropped 0 bases and J dropped 4 bases, with 7 bases sitting between them. Looked up from germline, CDR1 is LGHNA and CDR2 is YSLEER. The CDR3 totals 14 residues. CDR3 in DNA: TGCGCCAGCAGCCAAGAAGGCAGGGGAAACACCATATATTTT. This translates into CASSQEGRGNTIYF.

The genes are TRBV4-3 and TRBJ2-3, with 10 positions matching TRBD2. The CDR3 totals 17 residues. From germline, CDR1 is LGHNA and CDR2 YSLEER. With V trimmed by 5 bases and J by 4 bases, 12 bases remained unmatched. The DNA of the CDR3 is TGCGCCAGCAGCACCCGATTTAGCGGGAGGCTGGCAGATACGCAGTATTTT. Its translation is CASSTRFSGRLADTQYF.

The chain is built from TRBV28 and TRBJ2-1, with D possibly being TRBD2 (6 bases). The CDR3 extends over 15 amino acids. With 1 base removed from V and 4 bases from J, the gap between germline ends came to 11 bases. Germline CDR1 and CDR2: MDHEN and SYDVKM. CDR3 in DNA: TGTGCCAGCAGTTTATCCAGCGGGCTTTACAATGAGCAGTTCTTC. Its protein is CASSLSSGLYNEQFF.

CDR3 residues: CSVEAGGANEKLFF. In nucleotides, the CDR3 is TGCAGCGTTGAGGCTGGGGGGGCTAATGAAAAACTGTTTTTT. This chain joins TRBV29-1 and TRBJ1-4; a possible D gene is TRBD1 (5 bases). The V and J ends lost 3 bases and 3 bases respectively, with 11 bases between them. Germline CDR1 reads SQVTM; CDR2 reads ANQGSEA. The CDR3 contains 14 residues.

This chain links TRBV29-1 with TRBJ1-2, with 11 positions matching TRBD1. The CDR3 spans 12 residues. Germline V CDR1 and CDR2: SQVTM, ANQGSEA. The junction had 4 bases not matched to a gene; V was cut back by 6 bases and J by 7 bases. The CDR3 sequence is CSVKGQGVGYTF. CDR3 nucleotides: TGCAGCGTCAAGGGACAGGGGGTTGGCTACACCTTC.

The chain is built from TRBV11-1 and TRBJ2-7, with D maybe TRBD1 (6 bases). Germline loops: CDR1 SGHAT, CDR2 FQDESV (reference sequence). The germline V and J ends were trimmed by 4 bases and 1 base, with 17 bases remaining between them. The CDR3 spans 16 residues. The CDR3 nucleotides read TGTGCCAGCAGCTCCTATGACAGGCGATATTCCTACGAGCAGTACTTC. It codes for CASSSYDRRYSYEQYF.

The CDR3 nucleotides read TGTGCCAGCAGCTTGAGCAGGGGAACAGATACGCAGTATTTT. It yields the protein CASSLSRGTDTQYF. This chain uses TRBV5-5 with TRBJ2-3; D may be TRBD1 (6 bases). Germline V gives CDR1 SGHKS, CDR2 YYEKEE (reference sequence). This CDR3 is built from 14 residues. The V gene lost 1 base and the J gene lost 3 bases, with 9 bases spanning the gap.

In DNA, the CDR3 is TGTGCCAGCAGCCTACAGCACTCCTATAATTCACCCCTCCACTTT. Its translation is CASSLQHSYNSPLHF. This chain links TRBV7-2 with TRBJ1-6; D gene unclear. There are 15 residues in the CDR3. V was trimmed by 5 bases and J by 0 bases, leaving 8 bases between them. Germline lookup yields CDR1 SGHTA and CDR2 FQGNSA.

A remark on this clone: A junction boundary mismatches the germline segment, possibly from a read error. This sequence joins TRBV28 and TRBJ1-5, with TRBD1 matching 8 bases. The germline gives CDR1 MDHEN, CDR2 SYDVKM. The CDR3 covers 15 residues. The CDR3 sequence: CTSSRGDRIDQPQHF. Written as DNA, the CDR3 is TGTACCAGCAGCCGTGGGGACAGGATCGATCAGCCCCAGCATTTT.